The rows below give T cell receptor beta chains drawn from one sample of a study of cytomegalovirus exposure and HLA in healthy donors. TCRdb keeps only in-frame clones here, not all; method: immunoSEQ multiplex PCR. The sample records under 150,000 clones, 65% to 80% being singletons. The specimen was PBMCs. These receptors all stem from a woman between 40 and 55 years old in good health and CMV-seronegative. CDR3s leave out the opening cysteine and the closing phenylalanine or tryptophan. Fields, in order: clone size, J gene, V gene, CDR3 protein. Where a row states a size, it is once, few, many or the class of an expanded clone; other rows omit it.

clone size: NA; J gene: TRBJ2-7; V gene: TRBV27; CDR3 protein: ASSIRLAGVSYEQY
clone size: few; J gene: TRBJ1-1; V gene: TRBV7-9; CDR3 protein: ASSFGTPNTEAF
clone size: NA; J gene: TRBJ2-6; V gene: TRBV7-3; CDR3 protein: ASSRRQTSGANVLT
clone size: NA; J gene: TRBJ2-4; V gene: TRBV5-1; CDR3 protein: ASRPPGIAKNIQY
clone size: NA; J gene: TRBJ2-2; V gene: TRBV28; CDR3 protein: ASSLGTSGAGELF
clone size: NA; J gene: TRBJ1-1; V gene: TRBV7-8; CDR3 protein: ASSYKRFENTEAF
clone size: NA; J gene: TRBJ2-2; V gene: TRBV19; CDR3 protein: ASRFGTGETGELF
clone size: NA; J gene: TRBJ1-2; V gene: TRBV28; CDR3 protein: ASSAPGTGSYGYT
clone size: NA; J gene: TRBJ2-3; V gene: TRBV11-2; CDR3 protein: ASGDSPTDTQY
clone size: NA; J gene: TRBJ2-7; V gene: TRBV6-1; CDR3 protein: ASGIGQGASEQY
clone size: NA; J gene: TRBJ1-2; V gene: TRBV27; CDR3 protein: ASSSGSPNGYT
clone size: NA; J gene: TRBJ2-1; V gene: TRBV2; CDR3 protein: ASYSGRGGYNEQF
clone size: NA; J gene: TRBJ2-3; V gene: TRBV10-3; CDR3 protein: AIGTSTDTQY
clone size: NA; J gene: TRBJ1-1; V gene: TRBV18; CDR3 protein: ASSPWGGKSFEAF
clone size: NA; J gene: TRBJ1-5; V gene: TRBV15; CDR3 protein: ATSRGGSRQGNQPQH
clone size: NA; J gene: TRBJ2-7; V gene: TRBV7-9; CDR3 protein: SSSPSTSGRAYEQY
clone size: NA; J gene: TRBJ2-1; V gene: TRBV6-4; CDR3 protein: ASSDTLAGNNEQF
clone size: NA; J gene: TRBJ1-1; V gene: TRBV29-1; CDR3 protein: SVDGAGPTEAF
clone size: NA; J gene: TRBJ2-5; V gene: TRBV5-1; CDR3 protein: ASSLPGGGETQY
clone size: NA; J gene: TRBJ1-6; V gene: TRBV7-2; CDR3 protein: ASMDSGTVSFANSPLH
clone size: NA; J gene: TRBJ1-3; V gene: TRBV28; CDR3 protein: ASSWGTGPGGGNTIY
clone size: NA; J gene: TRBJ2-1; V gene: TRBV9; CDR3 protein: ASSVAASGGLPF
clone size: few; J gene: TRBJ2-6; V gene: TRBV19; CDR3 protein: ASTPKGSGANGLT
clone size: NA; J gene: TRBJ2-1; V gene: TRBV10-1; CDR3 protein: ASSESGQGPFANEQF
clone size: NA; J gene: TRBJ2-2; V gene: TRBV4-2; CDR3 protein: ASSHRGSGTTGELF
clone size: NA; J gene: TRBJ2-1; V gene: TRBV27; CDR3 protein: ASSLSPLGGNGEQF
clone size: NA; J gene: TRBJ1-3; V gene: TRBV29-1; CDR3 protein: SVEGQDGTIY
clone size: once; J gene: TRBJ1-3; V gene: TRBV9; CDR3 protein: ASSPLSRSGNTIY
clone size: NA; J gene: TRBJ1-6; V gene: TRBV6-6; CDR3 protein: ASSAGTGGISPLH
clone size: NA; J gene: TRBJ2-1; V gene: TRBV27; CDR3 protein: ASSSSTGPYEQF
clone size: NA; J gene: TRBJ1-6; V gene: TRBV2; CDR3 protein: ASSEAAGFSSPLH
clone size: NA; J gene: TRBJ2-1; V gene: TRBV30; CDR3 protein: AWTPKTGGGLREQF
clone size: NA; J gene: TRBJ1-2; V gene: TRBV28; CDR3 protein: ASSLPQGQGYDGYT
clone size: NA; J gene: TRBJ2-3; V gene: TRBV11-2; CDR3 protein: ASSLSGSISTDTQY
clone size: NA; J gene: TRBJ1-4; V gene: TRBV18; CDR3 protein: ASSPGTGDEKLF
clone size: NA; J gene: TRBJ2-4; V gene: TRBV18; CDR3 protein: ASSPSSGGTRGNIQY
clone size: NA; J gene: TRBJ2-2; V gene: TRBV7-2; CDR3 protein: ASSSRGSGRPDTGELF
clone size: NA; J gene: TRBJ1-1; V gene: TRBV19; CDR3 protein: ASSTGGAEAF
clone size: NA; J gene: TRBJ2-6; V gene: TRBV11-1; CDR3 protein: ASSWRLAGSSGANVLT
clone size: NA; J gene: TRBJ1-2; V gene: TRBV28; CDR3 protein: ASSLGAGDYGYT
clone size: once; J gene: TRBJ2-7; V gene: TRBV13; CDR3 protein: ASSSRENSYEQY
clone size: NA; J gene: TRBJ2-7; V gene: TRBV7-9; CDR3 protein: ASSDSRLSYEQY
clone size: few; J gene: TRBJ1-2; V gene: TRBV30; CDR3 protein: AWSESRTSLYSAYGYT
clone size: NA; J gene: TRBJ1-4; V gene: TRBV5-4; CDR3 protein: ASSFYGGDGKLF
clone size: once; J gene: TRBJ2-5; V gene: TRBV4-2; CDR3 protein: ASSHPNSLGSGAPQETQY
clone size: once; J gene: TRBJ2-7; V gene: TRBV4-1; CDR3 protein: ASSQDLTSGGLEQY